This TCR beta chain came from a study of blood T cell repertoires in COVID-19. Study-wide background: Sample material is recorded as cDNA or gDNA derived from T cells, B-cell-depleted T cells, or PBMCs.

This clone was recorded once. Clones were read by immunoSEQ multiplex PCR, and TCRdb kept only the in-frame ones, dropping some. The sample lists under 450,000 clones, 87% occurring once. Germline V lookup: CDR1 SEHNR, CDR2 FQNEAQ (reference sequence). The CDR3 has 15 residues. V lost 3 bases and J lost 3; bases outside the gene matches: 2. The specimen was PBMCs or T cells enriched from blood (not recorded which). The origin of this receptor is a woman between 25 and 40 years old who had recovered from COVID-19. This chain connects TRBV7-9 to TRBJ2-7, with 13 positions matching TRBD2. The CDR3, as DNA: TGTGCCAGCAGCTTGGGGACTAGCGGGAACTACGAGCAGTACTTC. Its protein product is CASSLGTSGNYEQYF.